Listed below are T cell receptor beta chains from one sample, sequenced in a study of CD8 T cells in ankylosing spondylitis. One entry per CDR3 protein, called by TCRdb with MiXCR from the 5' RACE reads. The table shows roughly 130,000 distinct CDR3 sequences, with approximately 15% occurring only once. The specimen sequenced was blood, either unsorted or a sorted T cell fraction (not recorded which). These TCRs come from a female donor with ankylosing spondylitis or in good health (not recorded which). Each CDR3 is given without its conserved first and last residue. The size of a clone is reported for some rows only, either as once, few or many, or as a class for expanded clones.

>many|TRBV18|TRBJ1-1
ASSPRGPKTEAF
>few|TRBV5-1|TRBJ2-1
ASSSSPSLGNEQF
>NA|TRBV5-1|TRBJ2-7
ASSSQAGAEYEQY
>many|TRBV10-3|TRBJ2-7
AISESIGTGATYEQY
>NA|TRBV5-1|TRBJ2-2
ASSLNREHTGELF
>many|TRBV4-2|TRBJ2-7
ASSQVGSEQY
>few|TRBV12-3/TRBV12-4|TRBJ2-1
ASSSDTFIGEQF
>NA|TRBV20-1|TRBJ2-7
SARDLSRTYEQY
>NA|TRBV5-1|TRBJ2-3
ASSLIGGSTDTQY
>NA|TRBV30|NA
AWTTKVDVRELF
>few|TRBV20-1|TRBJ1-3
SARTGSGNTIY
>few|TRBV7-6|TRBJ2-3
ASSFRTRSTDTQY